The clone carrying this TCR beta chain was seen only once. Its antigen is undetermined. This entry is derived from a study of blood T cells in healthy people across ages. Across the whole study: Template switching captured about one barcoded beta molecule per two T cells.

CDR3 length: 15 amino acids. The germline V gene has CDR1 MDHEN and CDR2 SYDVKM. The V gene lost 3 bases and the J gene lost 1 base, with 11 bases spanning the gap. Study outcomes and limitations: The study regarded diversity estimates from one million T cells as underestimates. Among T cells, TCR beta diversity per million cells dropped roughly linearly as age rose.

Combining a sample-barcoded 5' primer with a J-beta primer mix, a second PCR ran for roughly 7 to 11 cycles. Every single cDNA molecule received a tag from a template-switch adaptor with 12 random nucleotides. TCRdb used MiXCR to reprocess the 5' RACE reads, holding one entry per CDR3 protein. The sample lists roughly 700,000 distinct CDR3 sequences, about 52% occurring once. The chain has TRBV28 and TRBJ2-3, with TRBD2 as a possible D gene (7 bases). The receptor was derived from a woman between 55 and 75 years old in good health. The sequenced sample consisted of blood. The CDR3 DNA is TGTGCCAGCAGTTTTTGGGGGGGCGGCACAGATACGCAGTATTTT. This translates into CASSFWGGGTDTQYF.